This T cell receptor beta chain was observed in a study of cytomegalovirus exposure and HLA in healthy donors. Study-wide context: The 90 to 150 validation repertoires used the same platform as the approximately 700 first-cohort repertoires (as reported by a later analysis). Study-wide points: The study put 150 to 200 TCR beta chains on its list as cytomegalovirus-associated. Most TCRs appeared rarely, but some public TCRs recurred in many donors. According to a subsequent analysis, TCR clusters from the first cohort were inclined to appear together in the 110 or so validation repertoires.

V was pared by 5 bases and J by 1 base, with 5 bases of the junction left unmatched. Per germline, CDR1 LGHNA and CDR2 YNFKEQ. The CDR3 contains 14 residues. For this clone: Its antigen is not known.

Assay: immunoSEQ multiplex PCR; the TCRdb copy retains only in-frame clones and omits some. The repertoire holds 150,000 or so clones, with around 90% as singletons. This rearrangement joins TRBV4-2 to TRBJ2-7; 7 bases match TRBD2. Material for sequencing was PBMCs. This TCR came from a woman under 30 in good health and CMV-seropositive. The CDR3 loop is CASSSQAGSYEQYF. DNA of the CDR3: TGTGCCAGCAGCTCTCAAGCGGGGTCCTACGAGCAGTACTTC.